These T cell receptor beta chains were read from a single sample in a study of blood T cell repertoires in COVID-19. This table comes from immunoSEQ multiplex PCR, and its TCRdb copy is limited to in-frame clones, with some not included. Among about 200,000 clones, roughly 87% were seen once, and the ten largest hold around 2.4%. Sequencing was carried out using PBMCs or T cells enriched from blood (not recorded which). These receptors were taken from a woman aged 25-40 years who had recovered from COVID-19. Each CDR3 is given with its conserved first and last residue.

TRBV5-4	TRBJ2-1	CASSLGLAGVGDEQFF
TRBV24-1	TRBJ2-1	CATSDTSGRDSYNEQFF
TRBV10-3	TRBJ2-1	CAISRTSGADNEQFF
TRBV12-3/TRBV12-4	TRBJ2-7	CASSLLVSYEQYF
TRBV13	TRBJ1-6	CASSSKQDSSYNSPLHF
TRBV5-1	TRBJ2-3	CASSTGTSWDDTQYF
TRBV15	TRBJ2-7	CATSRQGYYEQYF
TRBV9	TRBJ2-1	CASSVGLAGGGSYNEQFF
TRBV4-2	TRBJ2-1	CASSQGPAEGLYNEQFF
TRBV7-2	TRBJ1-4	CASSLREGEKLFF
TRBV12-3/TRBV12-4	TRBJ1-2	CASSRWTAYGYTF
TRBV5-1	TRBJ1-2	CASSLEGLGYGYTF
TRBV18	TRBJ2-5	CASSPPGVGTVDQETQYF
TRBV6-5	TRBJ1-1	CASLTGVNTEAFF
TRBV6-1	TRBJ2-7	CASSEGDSSYEQYF
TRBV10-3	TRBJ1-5	CAISEIYLNRNQPQHF
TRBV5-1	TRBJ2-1	CASSNDPTSGGAGEQFF
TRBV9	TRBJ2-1	CASSVAYFNEQFF
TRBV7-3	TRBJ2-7	CASSLTGGATNEQYF
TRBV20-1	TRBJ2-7	CSASSGVGAYEQYF
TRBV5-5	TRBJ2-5	CASSLRGQQETQYF
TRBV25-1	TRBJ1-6	CASRGGLGWSPLHF
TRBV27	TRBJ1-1	CASSRRTGRFNTEAFF
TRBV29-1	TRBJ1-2	CSVVRDRTYGYTF
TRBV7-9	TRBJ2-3	CASSLGLAGNTDTQYF
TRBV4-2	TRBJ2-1	CASSQDEGDGSYNEQFF
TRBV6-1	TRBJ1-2	CASSVLGEQGAGDGYTF
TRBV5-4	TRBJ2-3	CASSLRASGQSDTQYF
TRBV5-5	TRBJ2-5	CASSFSSGLGETQYF
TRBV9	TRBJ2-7	CASSVEGSGIHEQYF
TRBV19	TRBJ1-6	CASTAYNSPLHF
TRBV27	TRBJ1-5	CASSLGQAVGPQHF
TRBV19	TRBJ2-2	CASSIQLAGVLGGELFF